The T cell receptor beta chain under discussion was sequenced for a study of shared clonotypes between healthy human individuals. Study overall: A couple of women and a few men aged 18 to 49 served as donors.

CD4+ cells underwent separation, giving CD45RA+ naive and CD45RA-negative memory subsets. Study results and limitations: Represented diversity, genetic and exposure-history alike, was limited by few donors. The study found roughly 5% of naive CD4 clonotypes shared across several donors.

From germline, CDR1 is SGHRS and CDR2 YFSETQ. The germline V and J ends were trimmed by 1 base and 3 bases, with 7 bases remaining between them. The CDR3 is made up of 13 amino acids. Some clones are missing from TCRdb's copy, which holds only in-frame ones; the method was immunoSEQ multiplex PCR. Of 2 million to 2.5 million clones detected, around 95% appear once; the ten largest clones hold less than 0.15%. This clone was observed a handful of times. Its antigen is not identified. At the DNA level, this CDR3 is encoded by other sequences in the same sample as well. The chain carries TRBV5-1 and TRBJ2-5; a possible D gene is TRBD2 (6 bases). The sample consisted of naive CD4+ T cells sorted from blood. As to subset: CD45RA+ positively selected. The sequence was obtained from a man in his late teens or twenties in good health. CDR3 amino acids: CASSLTGEETQYF. The CDR3 DNA reads TGCGCCAGCAGCTTGACGGGGGAAGAGACCCAGTACTTC.